Below are 29 T cell receptor beta chains sequenced from a single sample in a study of shared clonotypes between healthy human individuals. The repertoire was sequenced with immunoSEQ multiplex PCR; TCRdb's copy has only in-frame clones and lacks some. The table includes a few hundred thousand clones, roughly 96% detected once. Sequencing input: memory CD8+ T cells sorted from blood. Sample subset: CD45RO+ cells pooled with CCR7-negative TemRA cells. The receptors shown here come from a man between 25 and 39 years old in good health.

The chain couples TRBV11-3 to TRBJ1-1; D is uncertain. This CDR3 is 12 amino acids long. The germline V gene encodes CDR1 SGHNT and CDR2 YENEEA. V was clipped by 3 bases and J by 2 bases, with 4 bases between them. CDR3 sequence reads: CASSFGNTEAFF. The CDR3 DNA follows: TGTGCCAGCAGCTTTGGCAACACTGAAGCTTTCTTT.

This chain joins TRBV2 and TRBJ1-1, with no clear D. This CDR3 has 11 residues. The ends were cut back, 4 bases at V and 7 bases at J, with 7 bases in the middle. Looked up from germline, CDR1 is SNHLY and CDR2 is FYNNEI. This CDR3 reads CASSVHGEAFF. DNA for the CDR3: TGTGCCAGCAGTGTCCACGGTGAAGCTTTCTTT.

This sequence joins TRBV7-2 and TRBJ2-3, with a weak D call TRBD1 (5 bases). CDR3 length: 16 amino acids. Germline V CDR1 and CDR2: SGHTA, FQGNSA. Trimming pared 1 base from V and 6 bases from J, leaving 17 bases between. Here the CDR3 reads CASSLGGGSWSDTQYF. CDR3 DNA sequence: TGTGCCAGCAGCTTAGGGGGCGGCTCTTGGTCCGATACGCAGTATTTT.

In this sample, this clone turned up once. The chain combines TRBV6-5 with TRBJ1-2; no definite D call. With 4 bases removed from V and 9 bases from J, the gap between germline ends came to 18 bases. In germline, CDR1 is MNHEY, CDR2 SVGAGI. The CDR3 extends over 14 amino acids. The CDR3 sequence: CASSSTALNRRYTF. CDR3 bases: TGTGCCAGCAGTTCCACGGCCCTCAACCGGCGCTACACCTTC.

This chain links TRBV10-2 with TRBJ1-2; D gene uncertain. Germline V gene lookup returns CDR1 WSHSY and CDR2 SAAADI. This CDR3 is built from 13 residues. V lost 4 bases and J 6 bases, leaving 12 bases between the germline ends. CDR3 amino acids: CASSAAARDGYTF. In DNA, the CDR3 is TGCGCCAGCAGTGCGGCCGCAAGGGATGGCTACACCTTC.

The sample holds a few counts of this clone. The CDR3, as DNA: TGTGCCAGCAGGTCGACAATCTACGAGCAGTACTTC. Its translation: CASRSTIYEQYF. The rearrangement links TRBV28 to TRBJ2-7; the D is unclear. The CDR3 extends over 12 amino acids. CDR1 MDHEN and CDR2 SYDVKM come from the germline V gene. V gave up 6 bases and J gave up 3 bases, with 9 bases separating them.

This chain uses TRBV7-9 with TRBJ2-1, with 7 bases that match TRBD2. The CDR3 length is 19 residues. Per germline, CDR1 SEHNR and CDR2 FQNEAQ (reference sequence). Trimming removed 5 bases from V and 2 bases from J; junction bases left unmatched: 18. The CDR3 region has the DNA TGTGCCAGCAGCGTGGCTTTATCAAGCGGGAAAATTCCCTACAATGAGCAGTTCTTC. It encodes CASSVALSSGKIPYNEQFF.

The rearrangement uses TRBV19 and TRBJ1-1, with a tentative D call TRBD1 (5 bases). Germline-derived CDR1 and CDR2 are LNHDA and SQIVND (reference sequence). The CDR3 has 16 amino acids. The V end was cut by 1 base, the J end by 4 bases, with 16 bases between. The CDR3 loop is CASSIATTVVGTEAFF. The CDR3 region has the DNA TGTGCCAGTAGTATAGCTACGACAGTAGTTGGCACTGAAGCTTTCTTT. Supplemented by reference TRBV19 and TRBJ1-1, the full variable domain reads DGGITQSPKYLFRKEGQNVTLSCEQNLNHDAMYWYRQDPGQGLRLIYYSQIVNDFQKGDIAEGYSVSREKKESFPLTVTSAQKNPTAFYLCASSIATTVVGTEAFFGQGTRLTVV.

This chain uses TRBV19 with TRBJ2-4, with TRBD2 identical over 9 bases. Germline assignment: CDR1 LNHDA and CDR2 SQIVND (reference sequence). The CDR3 runs 14 residues. The junction had 6 bases not matched to a gene; V was cut back by 5 bases and J by 7 bases. The CDR3 reads CASSPLAGVNIQYF. In DNA form, the CDR3 reads TGTGCCAGTAGTCCGTTAGCGGGGGTTAACATTCAGTACTTC.

V usage is TRBV11-2 and J usage is TRBJ2-7; the D is unclear. The germline V gene encodes CDR1 SGHAT and CDR2 FQNNGV. V gave up 1 base and J gave up 0 bases, with 4 bases separating them. The CDR3 consists of 13 residues. The CDR3 DNA reads TGTGCCAGCAGCTTAGTAGCCTCCTACGAGCAGTACTTC. Residues: CASSLVASYEQYF.

The chain is built from TRBV7-7 and TRBJ2-1, with D perhaps TRBD2 (6 bases). Germline-derived CDR1 and CDR2 are SSHAT and FNYEAQ (reference sequence). This CDR3 is 14 amino acids long. Written as DNA, the CDR3 is TGTGCTAGCCCCCGGGAGAGCTCCTACAATGAGCAGTTCTTC. It translates to CASPRESSYNEQFF.

This clone was seen just once. The chain uses TRBV10-2 and TRBJ1-2; D unclear. The CDR3 totals 13 residues. V was pared by 2 bases and J by 1 base, with 5 bases between. The germline V gene encodes CDR1 WSHSY and CDR2 SAAADI. CDR3 amino acids: CASSELGNYGYTF. As DNA, the CDR3 is TGCGCCAGCAGTGAGCTGGGTAACTATGGCTACACCTTC.

This chain links TRBV28 with TRBJ1-5, with 7 bases fitting TRBD1. The CDR3 sequence is 15 residues long. After removal of 4 bases from V and 6 bases from J, the junction contained 9 bases not matched to a gene. Per germline, CDR1 MDHEN and CDR2 SYDVKM. The CDR3 DNA sequence: TGTGCCAGCAGTTCGACAGGGAAGTGGGGTCAGCCCCAGCATTTT. It encodes CASSSTGKWGQPQHF.

The CDR3 reads CSVALADRGHYEQYF. The CDR3 coding sequence is TGCAGCGTTGCATTGGCGGACAGGGGCCACTACGAGCAGTACTTC. This chain links TRBV29-1 with TRBJ2-7, with TRBD1 matching over 9 bases. CDR3 length: 15 residues. The V and J ends lost 4 bases and 3 bases, in that order; junction bases with no gene match: 10. CDR1 SQVTM and CDR2 ANQGSEA come from the germline V gene.

Points on this clone: This same CDR3 is encoded by further DNA sequences in the sample. The gene calls are TRBV29-1 and TRBJ1-2; the D is unclear. The CDR3 consists of 10 residues. Germline V lookup: CDR1 SQVTM, CDR2 ANQGSEA. Trimming left V 3 bases short and J 5 bases short, with 4 bases between. Here the CDR3 reads CSVEGYGYTF. CDR3 DNA: TGCAGCGTTGAGGGGTATGGCTACACCTTC.

This chain links TRBV27 with TRBJ2-1, with TRBD2 identical over 14 bases. The V gene's germline CDR1 is MNHEY and CDR2 SMNVEV (reference sequence). The CDR3 loop spans 15 amino acids. V was clipped by 6 bases and J by 7 bases; unmatched bases: 5. CDR3 residues: CASRRLAGGGNEQFF. CDR3 bases: TGTGCCAGCAGGAGACTAGCGGGAGGGGGAAATGAGCAGTTCTTC.

CDR3 loop: CASSYSLTSIPYEQYF. The CDR3 DNA reads TGTGCCAGCAGTTACTCTTTGACTAGCATACCCTACGAGCAGTACTTC. The V call is TRBV6-5, the J call TRBJ2-7; 7 positions agree with TRBD2. The CDR3 extends over 16 amino acids. CDR1 and CDR2 (germline): MNHEY, SVGAGI. The junction had 7 bases not matched to a gene; V was cut back by 0 bases and J by 2 bases.

The rearrangement links TRBV4-1 to TRBJ2-1, with D unclear. The CDR3 is made up of 13 amino acids. V was cut by 3 bases and J by 6 bases, with 9 bases left in between. Per the germline V gene, CDR1 is MGHRA and CDR2 is YSYEKL. This chain's CDR3 is CASSQPTGNEQFF. The CDR3 nucleotides are TGCGCCAGCAGCCAGCCAACTGGCAATGAGCAGTTCTTC.

V is TRBV5-1 and J is TRBJ2-2, with D tentatively TRBD1 or TRBD2 (5 bases each). V dropped 1 base and J dropped 1 base, with 26 bases sitting between them. Germline CDR1 SGHRS, CDR2 YFSETQ. CDR3 size: 21 residues. CDR3 amino acids: CASSLIRGYIRDPKNTGELFF. The CDR3 region has the DNA TGCGCCAGCAGCTTGATCAGAGGTTACATCCGGGACCCAAAGAACACCGGGGAGCTGTTTTTT.

The chain recombines TRBV2 with TRBJ1-2; no definite D call. Germline assignment: CDR1 SNHLY and CDR2 FYNNEI. The V end was cut by 1 base, the J end by 4 bases, with 7 bases between. CDR3 length: 13 residues. The CDR3 DNA is TGTGCCAGCAGTGAAGACAGAAGCTATGGCTACACCTTC. Residues: CASSEDRSYGYTF.

The rearrangement links TRBV2 to TRBJ2-7; no clear D gene. Looked up from germline, CDR1 is SNHLY and CDR2 is FYNNEI. V was pared by 1 base and J by 3 bases, with 10 bases between. The CDR3 is 14 amino acids. The CDR3: CASSEGPSRYEQYF. Written as DNA, the CDR3 is TGTGCCAGCAGTGAAGGCCCCAGCCGCTACGAGCAGTACTTC.

The rearrangement joins TRBV19 to TRBJ2-3; 11 positions match TRBD1. This CDR3 has 15 residues. The germline V gene has CDR1 LNHDA and CDR2 SQIVND (reference sequence). V shed 4 bases and J 5 bases; nucleotides not matched to a gene: 5. The CDR3 sequence: CASSTGQGAGDTQYF. The CDR3 bases are TGTGCCAGTAGTACCGGACAGGGGGCGGGAGATACGCAGTATTTT.

The rearrangement joins TRBV27 to TRBJ2-2; D is unresolved. CDR3 length: 17 residues. The germline V gene encodes CDR1 MNHEY and CDR2 SMNVEV (reference sequence). V lost 2 bases, J lost 5 bases, and 18 bases lay in between. CDR3 bases: TGTGCCAGCAGTTTAGACGCATGGCGGATGAAGACCGGGGAGCTGTTTTTT. Its translation is CASSLDAWRMKTGELFF.

The chain carries TRBV7-9 and TRBJ1-3, with TRBD1 as a possible D gene (5 bases). The germline gives CDR1 SEHNR, CDR2 FQNEAQ (reference sequence). V was pared by 1 base and J by 0 bases, with 7 bases between. The CDR3 spans 15 residues. The CDR3 loop is CASSLGTNSGNTIYF. Here the CDR3 DNA reads TGTGCCAGCAGCTTAGGGACAAACTCTGGAAACACCATATATTTT.

The chain couples TRBV28 to TRBJ2-5, with a weak D call TRBD1 (5 bases). Germline V gene data show CDR1 as MDHEN and CDR2 as SYDVKM. Trimming stripped 5 bases from V and 2 bases from J, with 9 bases between. The CDR3 has 13 residues. The CDR3 spells CASSKGFQETQYF. Written as DNA, the CDR3 is TGTGCCAGCAGTAAGGGGTTTCAAGAGACCCAGTACTTC.

The CDR3 is CASSMGGSDQPQHF. DNA of the CDR3: TGTGCCAGTAGTATGGGGGGTAGTGATCAGCCCCAGCATTTT. The rearrangement joins TRBV19 to TRBJ1-5; weak D call: TRBD1 (5 bases). Trimming cost V 3 bases and J 5 bases, with 11 bases left between them. The CDR3 totals 14 residues. Germline CDR1 reads LNHDA; CDR2 reads SQIVND (reference sequence).

The rearrangement links TRBV2 to TRBJ1-5; TRBD1 aligns across 10 bases. CDR1 and CDR2 from the germline V gene are SNHLY and FYNNEI. This CDR3 has 16 amino acids. V shed 6 bases, J shed 4 bases, and the junction held 9 bases outside the gene matches. CDR3 region: CASRGFKGQGNQPQHF. The CDR3 region has the DNA TGTGCCAGCAGGGGTTTCAAGGGACAGGGGAATCAGCCCCAGCATTTT.

V usage is TRBV27 and J usage is TRBJ2-5, with D unresolved. Germline V gene sequence: CDR1 MNHEY, CDR2 SMNVEV (reference sequence). Trimming stripped 4 bases from V and 5 bases from J, with 11 bases between. The CDR3 runs to 13 residues. The CDR3 here is CASSSRHRETQYF. The CDR3 bases are TGTGCCAGCAGTTCCCGACATCGGGAGACCCAGTACTTC.

This clone appeared a single time. The V gene is TRBV5-1, the J gene TRBJ2-3; tentative D call: TRBD2 (6 bases). V was clipped by 2 bases and J by 0 bases, with 13 bases between them. Germline-derived CDR1 and CDR2 are SGHRS and YFSETQ. CDR3 size: 16 residues. CDR3 protein: CASSFTGVRSTDTQYF. DNA of the CDR3: TGCGCCAGCAGCTTTACGGGGGTGAGGAGCACAGATACGCAGTATTTT.